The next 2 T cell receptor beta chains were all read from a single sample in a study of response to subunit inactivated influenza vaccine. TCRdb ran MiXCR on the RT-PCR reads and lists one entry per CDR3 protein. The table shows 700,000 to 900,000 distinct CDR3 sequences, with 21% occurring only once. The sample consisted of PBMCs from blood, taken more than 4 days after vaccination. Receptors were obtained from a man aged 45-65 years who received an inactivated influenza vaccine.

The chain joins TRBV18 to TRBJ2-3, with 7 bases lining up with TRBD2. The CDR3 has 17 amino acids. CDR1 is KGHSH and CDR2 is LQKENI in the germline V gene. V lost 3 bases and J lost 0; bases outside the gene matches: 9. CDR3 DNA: TGTGCCAGCTCACCTCTCGCGGGGGAGGTGAGCACAGATACGCAGTATTTT. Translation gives CASSPLAGEVSTDTQYF.

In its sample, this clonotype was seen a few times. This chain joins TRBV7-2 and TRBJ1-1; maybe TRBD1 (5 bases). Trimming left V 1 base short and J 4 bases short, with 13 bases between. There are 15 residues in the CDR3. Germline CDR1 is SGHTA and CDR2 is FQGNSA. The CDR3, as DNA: TGTGCCAGCAGCTTAGAGTGGCGGGGGGTCACTGAAGCTTTCTTT. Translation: CASSLEWRGVTEAFF.